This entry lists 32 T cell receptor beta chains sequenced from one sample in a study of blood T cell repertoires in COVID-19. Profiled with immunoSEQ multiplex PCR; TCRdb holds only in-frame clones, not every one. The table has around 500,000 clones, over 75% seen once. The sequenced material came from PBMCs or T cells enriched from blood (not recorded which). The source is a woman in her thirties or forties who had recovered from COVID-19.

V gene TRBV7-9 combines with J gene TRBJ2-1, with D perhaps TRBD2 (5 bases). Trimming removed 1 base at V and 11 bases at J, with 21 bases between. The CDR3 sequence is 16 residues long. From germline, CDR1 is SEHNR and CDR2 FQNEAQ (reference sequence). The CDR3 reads CASSLVRAGAVDKQFF. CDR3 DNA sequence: TGTGCCAGCAGCTTAGTAAGGGCGGGCGCAGTCGACAAGCAGTTCTTC.

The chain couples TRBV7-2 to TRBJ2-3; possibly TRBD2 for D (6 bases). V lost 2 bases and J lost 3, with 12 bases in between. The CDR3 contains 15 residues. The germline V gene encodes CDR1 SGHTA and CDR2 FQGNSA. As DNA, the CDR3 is TGTGCCAGCAGCTTACTAGCGACGGGGACAGATACGCAGTATTTT. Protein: CASSLLATGTDTQYF.

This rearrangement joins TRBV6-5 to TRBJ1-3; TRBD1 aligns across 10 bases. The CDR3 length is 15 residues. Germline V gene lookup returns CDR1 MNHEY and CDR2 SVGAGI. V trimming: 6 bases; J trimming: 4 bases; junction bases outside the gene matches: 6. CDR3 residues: CASRRDRGYGNTIYF. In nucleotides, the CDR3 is TGTGCCAGCAGAAGGGACAGGGGTTACGGAAACACCATATATTTT.

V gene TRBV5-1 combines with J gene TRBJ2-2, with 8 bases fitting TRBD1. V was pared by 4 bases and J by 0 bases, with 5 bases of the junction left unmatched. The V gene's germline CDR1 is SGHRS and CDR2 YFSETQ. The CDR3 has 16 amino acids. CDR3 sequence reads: CASSKAQGANTGELFF. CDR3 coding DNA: TGCGCCAGCAGCAAGGCACAGGGGGCGAACACCGGGGAGCTGTTTTTT.

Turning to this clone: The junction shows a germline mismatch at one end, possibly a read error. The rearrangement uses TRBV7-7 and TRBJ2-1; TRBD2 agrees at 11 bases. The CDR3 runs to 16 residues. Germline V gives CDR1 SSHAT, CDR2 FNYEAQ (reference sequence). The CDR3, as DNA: TGTGCTAGCAGCTTATTAGCGGGAGGGATCTACAATGAGCAGTTCTTC. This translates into CASSLLAGGIYNEQFF.

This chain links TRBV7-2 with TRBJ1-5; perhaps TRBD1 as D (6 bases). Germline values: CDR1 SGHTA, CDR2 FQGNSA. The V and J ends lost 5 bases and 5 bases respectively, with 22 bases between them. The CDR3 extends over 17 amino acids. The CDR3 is CASSHRDTPRIDQPQHF. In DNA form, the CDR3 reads TGTGCCAGCAGCCACCGGGACACACCACGGATTGATCAGCCCCAGCATTTT.

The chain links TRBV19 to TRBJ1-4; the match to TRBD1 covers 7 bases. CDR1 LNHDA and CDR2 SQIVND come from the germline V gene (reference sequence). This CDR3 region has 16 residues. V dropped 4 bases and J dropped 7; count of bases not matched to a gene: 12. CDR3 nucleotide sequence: TGTGCCAGTAGTAGCCTCCGGGACAGATTTACTGAAAAACTGTTTTTT. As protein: CASSSLRDRFTEKLFF.

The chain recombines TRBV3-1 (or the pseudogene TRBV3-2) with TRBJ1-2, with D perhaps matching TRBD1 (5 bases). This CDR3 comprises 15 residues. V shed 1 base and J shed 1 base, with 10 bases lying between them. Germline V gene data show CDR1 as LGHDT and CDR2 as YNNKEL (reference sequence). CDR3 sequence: CASSQGAGLNYGYTF. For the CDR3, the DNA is TGTGCCAGCAGCCAAGGGGCAGGGCTTAACTATGGCTACACCTTC.

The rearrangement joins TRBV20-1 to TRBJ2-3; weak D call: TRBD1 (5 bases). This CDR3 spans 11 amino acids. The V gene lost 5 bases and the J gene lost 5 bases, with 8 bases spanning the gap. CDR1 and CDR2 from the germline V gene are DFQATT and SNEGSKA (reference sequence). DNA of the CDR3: TGCAGTGCTGATCAGGGAGATACGCAGTATTTT. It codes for CSADQGDTQYF.

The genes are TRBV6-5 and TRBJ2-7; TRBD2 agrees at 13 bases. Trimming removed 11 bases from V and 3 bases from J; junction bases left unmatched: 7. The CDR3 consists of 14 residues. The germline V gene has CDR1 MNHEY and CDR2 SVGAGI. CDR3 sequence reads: CAATRLAGGYEQYF. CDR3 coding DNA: TGTGCCGCCACAAGACTAGCGGGAGGCTACGAGCAGTACTTC.

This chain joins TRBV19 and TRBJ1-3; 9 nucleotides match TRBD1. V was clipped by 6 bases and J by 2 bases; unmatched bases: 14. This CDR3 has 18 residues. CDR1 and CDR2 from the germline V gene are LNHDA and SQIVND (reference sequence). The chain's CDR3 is CASRPRAGTGRTGNTIYF. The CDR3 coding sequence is TGTGCCAGTAGGCCTCGAGCCGGGACAGGGAGGACTGGAAACACCATATATTTT.

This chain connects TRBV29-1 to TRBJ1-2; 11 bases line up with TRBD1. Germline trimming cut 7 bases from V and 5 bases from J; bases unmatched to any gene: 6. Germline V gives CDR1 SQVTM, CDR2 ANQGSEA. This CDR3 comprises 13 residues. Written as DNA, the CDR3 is TGCAGCGGGGGGACAGGGGGACCGTATGGCTACACCTTC. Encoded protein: CSGGTGGPYGYTF. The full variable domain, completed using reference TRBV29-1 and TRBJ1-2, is SAVISQKPSRDICQRGTSLTIQCQVDSQVTMMFWYRQQPGQSLTLIATANQGSEATYESGFVIDKFPISRPNLTFSTLTVSNMSPEDSSIYLCSGGTGGPYGYTFGSGTRLTVV.

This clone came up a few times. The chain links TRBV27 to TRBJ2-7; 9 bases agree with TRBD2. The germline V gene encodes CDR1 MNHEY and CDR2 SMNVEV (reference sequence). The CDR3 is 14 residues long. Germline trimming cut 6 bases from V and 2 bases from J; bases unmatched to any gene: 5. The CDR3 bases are TGTGCCAGCAGCGCTAGCGGGGAAGCCTACGAGCAGTACTTC. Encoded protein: CASSASGEAYEQYF.

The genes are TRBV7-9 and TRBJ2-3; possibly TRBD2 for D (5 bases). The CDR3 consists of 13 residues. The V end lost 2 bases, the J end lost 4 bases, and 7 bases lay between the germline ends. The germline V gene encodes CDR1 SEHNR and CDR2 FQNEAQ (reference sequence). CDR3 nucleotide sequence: TGTGCCAGCAGCTTACGGGGTCCAGATACGCAGTATTTT. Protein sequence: CASSLRGPDTQYF. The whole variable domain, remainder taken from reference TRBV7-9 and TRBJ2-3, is DTGVSQNPRHKITKRGQNVTFRCDPISEHNRLYWYRQTLGQGPEFLTYFQNEAQLEKSRLLSDRFSAERPKGSFSTLEIQRTEQGDSAMYLCASSLRGPDTQYFGPGTRLTVL.

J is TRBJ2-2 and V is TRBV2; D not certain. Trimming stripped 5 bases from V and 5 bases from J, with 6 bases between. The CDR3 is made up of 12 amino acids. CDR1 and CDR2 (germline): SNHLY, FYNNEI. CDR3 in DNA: TGTGCCAGCAGTCGACAAACCGGGGAGCTGTTTTTT. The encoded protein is CASSRQTGELFF.

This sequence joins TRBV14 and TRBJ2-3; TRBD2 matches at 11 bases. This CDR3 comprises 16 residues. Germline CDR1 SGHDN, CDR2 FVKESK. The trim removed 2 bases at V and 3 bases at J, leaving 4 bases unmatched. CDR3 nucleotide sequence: TGTGCCAGCAGCCAAAGGAGACTAGCGGGGACAGATACGCAGTATTTT. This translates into CASSQRRLAGTDTQYF.

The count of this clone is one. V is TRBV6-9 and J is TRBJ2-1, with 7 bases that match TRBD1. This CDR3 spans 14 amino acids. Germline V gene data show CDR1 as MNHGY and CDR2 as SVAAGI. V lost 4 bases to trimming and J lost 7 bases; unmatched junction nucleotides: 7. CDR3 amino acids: CASSSRQGSNEQFF. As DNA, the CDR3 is TGTGCCAGCAGTTCCCGACAGGGTAGTAATGAGCAGTTCTTC.

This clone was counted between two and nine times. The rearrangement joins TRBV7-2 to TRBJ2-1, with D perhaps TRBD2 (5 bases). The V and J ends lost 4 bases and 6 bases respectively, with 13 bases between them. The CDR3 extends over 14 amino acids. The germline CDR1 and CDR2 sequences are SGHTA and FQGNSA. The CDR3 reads CASSSDSTVNEQFF. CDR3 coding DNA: TGTGCCAGCAGCTCGGACTCCACAGTCAATGAGCAGTTCTTC.

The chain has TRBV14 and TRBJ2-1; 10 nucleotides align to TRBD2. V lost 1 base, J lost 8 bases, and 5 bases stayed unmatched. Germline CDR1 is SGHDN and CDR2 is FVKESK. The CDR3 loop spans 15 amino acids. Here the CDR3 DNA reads TGTGCCAGCAGCCAAGTCCCTAGCGGGAGTCATGAGCAGTTCTTC. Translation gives CASSQVPSGSHEQFF.

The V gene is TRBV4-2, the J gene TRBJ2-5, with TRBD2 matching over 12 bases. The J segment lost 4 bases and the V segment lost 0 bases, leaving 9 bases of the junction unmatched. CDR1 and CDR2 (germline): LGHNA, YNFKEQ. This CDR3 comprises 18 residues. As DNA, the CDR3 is TGTGCCAGCAGCCAAGAGGGCCCCGCTAGCGGGAGGGGAGAGACCCAGTACTTC. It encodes CASSQEGPASGRGETQYF.

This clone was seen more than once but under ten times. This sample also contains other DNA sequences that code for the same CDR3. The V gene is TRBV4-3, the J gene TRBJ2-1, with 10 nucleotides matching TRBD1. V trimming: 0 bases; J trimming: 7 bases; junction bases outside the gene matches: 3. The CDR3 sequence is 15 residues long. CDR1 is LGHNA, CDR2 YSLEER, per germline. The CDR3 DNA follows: TGCGCCAGCAGCCAAGATTGGACAGGGGGAAATGAGCAGTTCTTC. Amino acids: CASSQDWTGGNEQFF.

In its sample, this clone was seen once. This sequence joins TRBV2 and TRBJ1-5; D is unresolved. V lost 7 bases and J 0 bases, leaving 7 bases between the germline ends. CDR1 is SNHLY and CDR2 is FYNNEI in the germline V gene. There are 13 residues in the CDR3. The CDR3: CASKRDSNQPQHF. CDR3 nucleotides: TGTGCCAGCAAACGGGATAGCAATCAGCCCCAGCATTTT.

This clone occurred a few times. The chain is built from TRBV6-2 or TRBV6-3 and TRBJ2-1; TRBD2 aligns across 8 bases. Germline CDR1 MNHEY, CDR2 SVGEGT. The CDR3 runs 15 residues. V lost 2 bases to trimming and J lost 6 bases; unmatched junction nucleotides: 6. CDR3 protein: CASSYALAVGNEQFF. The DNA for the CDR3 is TGTGCCAGCAGTTACGCACTAGCGGTGGGCAATGAGCAGTTCTTC.

The DNA for the CDR3 is TGTGCCAGCAGTATTACACAGAACACTGAAGCTTTCTTT. Protein: CASSITQNTEAFF. The genes are TRBV6-5 and TRBJ1-1; no reliable D call. The germline V gene encodes CDR1 MNHEY and CDR2 SVGAGI. The CDR3 totals 13 residues. Trimming left V 5 bases short and J 1 base short, with 8 bases between.

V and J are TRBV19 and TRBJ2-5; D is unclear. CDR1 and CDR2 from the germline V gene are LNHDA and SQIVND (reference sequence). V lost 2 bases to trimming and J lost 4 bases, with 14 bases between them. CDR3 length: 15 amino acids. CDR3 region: CASSITLLSLETQYF. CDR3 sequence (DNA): TGTGCCAGTAGTATAACTTTATTATCGTTAGAGACCCAGTACTTC. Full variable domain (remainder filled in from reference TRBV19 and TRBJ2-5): DGGITQSPKYLFRKEGQNVTLSCEQNLNHDAMYWYRQDPGQGLRLIYYSQIVNDFQKGDIAEGYSVSREKKESFPLTVTSAQKNPTAFYLCASSITLLSLETQYFGPGTRLLVL.

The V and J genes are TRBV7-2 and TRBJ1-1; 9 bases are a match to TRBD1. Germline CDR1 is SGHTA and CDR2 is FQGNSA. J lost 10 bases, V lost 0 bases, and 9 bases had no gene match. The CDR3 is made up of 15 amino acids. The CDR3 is CASSLAGTGLSGAFF. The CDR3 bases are TGTGCCAGCAGCTTAGCCGGGACAGGGTTGAGCGGAGCTTTCTTT.

CDR3: CASSLGTTSDSMYNEQFF. CDR3 bases: TGTGCCAGCAGCTTAGGGACTACGTCTGACAGTATGTACAATGAGCAGTTCTTC. J is TRBJ2-1 and V is TRBV11-2; the D gene is possibly TRBD2 (6 bases). The germline V gene has CDR1 SGHAT and CDR2 FQNNGV. V lost 1 base to trimming and J lost 4 bases, with 20 bases between them. The CDR3 totals 18 residues.

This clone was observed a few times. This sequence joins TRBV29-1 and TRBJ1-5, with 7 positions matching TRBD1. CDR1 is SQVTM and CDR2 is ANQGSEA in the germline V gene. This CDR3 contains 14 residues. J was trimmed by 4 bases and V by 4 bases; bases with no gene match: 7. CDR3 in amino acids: CSVGGTDLNQPQHF. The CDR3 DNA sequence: TGCAGCGTTGGGGGGACAGATCTTAATCAGCCCCAGCATTTT.

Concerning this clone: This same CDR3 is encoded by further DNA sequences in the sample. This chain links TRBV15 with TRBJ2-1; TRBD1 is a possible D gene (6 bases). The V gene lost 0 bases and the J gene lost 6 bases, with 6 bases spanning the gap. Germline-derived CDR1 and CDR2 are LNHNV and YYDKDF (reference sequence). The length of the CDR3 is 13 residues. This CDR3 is CATSRDRGNEQFF. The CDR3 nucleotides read TGTGCCACCAGCAGAGACAGGGGCAATGAGCAGTTCTTC.

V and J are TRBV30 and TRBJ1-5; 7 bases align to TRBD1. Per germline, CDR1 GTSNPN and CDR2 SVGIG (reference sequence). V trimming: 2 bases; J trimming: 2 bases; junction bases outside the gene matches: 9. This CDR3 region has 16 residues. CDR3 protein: CAWSSKQGFGNQPQHF. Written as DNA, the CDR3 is TGTGCCTGGAGTTCGAAACAGGGGTTCGGCAATCAGCCCCAGCATTTT.

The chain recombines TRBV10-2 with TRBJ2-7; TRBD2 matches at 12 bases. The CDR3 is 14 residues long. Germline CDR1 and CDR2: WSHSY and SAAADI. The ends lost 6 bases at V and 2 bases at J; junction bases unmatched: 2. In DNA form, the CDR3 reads TGCGCCAGCAGCCCTAGCGGGAGGGCCTACGAGCAGTACTTC. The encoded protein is CASSPSGRAYEQYF.

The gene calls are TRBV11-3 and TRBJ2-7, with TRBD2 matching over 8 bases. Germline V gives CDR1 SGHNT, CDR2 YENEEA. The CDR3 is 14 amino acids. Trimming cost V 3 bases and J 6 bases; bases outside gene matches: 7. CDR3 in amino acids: CASSFSGGPCEQYF. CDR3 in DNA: TGTGCCAGCAGCTTTTCGGGAGGGCCTTGCGAGCAGTACTTC. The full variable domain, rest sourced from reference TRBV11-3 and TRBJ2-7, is EAGVVQSPRYKIIEKKQPVAFWCNPISGHNTLYWYLQNLGQGPELLIRYENEEAVDDSQLPKDRFSAERLKGVDSTLKIQPAELGDSAVYLCASSFSGGPCEQYFGPGTRLTVT.